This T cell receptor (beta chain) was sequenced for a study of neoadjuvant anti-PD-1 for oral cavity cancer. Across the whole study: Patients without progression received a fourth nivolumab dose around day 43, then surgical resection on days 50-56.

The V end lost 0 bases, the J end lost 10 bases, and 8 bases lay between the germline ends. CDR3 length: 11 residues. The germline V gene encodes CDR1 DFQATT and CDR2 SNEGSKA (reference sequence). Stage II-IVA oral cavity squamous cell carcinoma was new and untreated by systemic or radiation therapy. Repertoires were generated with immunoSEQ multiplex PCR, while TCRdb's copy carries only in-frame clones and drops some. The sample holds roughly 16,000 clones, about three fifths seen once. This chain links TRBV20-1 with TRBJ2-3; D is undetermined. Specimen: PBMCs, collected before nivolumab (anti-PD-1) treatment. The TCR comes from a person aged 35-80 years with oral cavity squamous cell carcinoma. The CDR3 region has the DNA TGCAGTGCTAGAGATGTGCCCGCGCAGTATTTT. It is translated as CSARDVPAQYF.